A selection of T cell receptor beta chains follows, all from one sample in a study of shared clonotypes between healthy human individuals. Sequencing used immunoSEQ multiplex PCR; TCRdb keeps in-frame clones, though not all of them. Among fewer than 500,000 clones listed, 60% to 80% were seen once. The sequenced sample consisted of PBMCs. The receptors stem from a woman aged 40 to 50 in good health. Some clones in this sample may be carry-over from other donors' samples. Each CDR3 is given with its conserved first and last residue. The D gene is left open where the match is weak. Clone size is stated in some rows and not others, as once, few, many or a class when expanded.

TRBV4-1	TRBD2	TRBJ2-1	once	CASSPFGTRGDEQFF	TGCGCCAGCAGCCCATTCGGGACTAGGGGTGACGAGCAGTTCTTC
TRBV4-3	-	TRBJ2-7	-	CASSQGIGGAHYEQYF	TGCGCCAGCAGCCAAGGAATTGGGGGGGCTCACTACGAGCAGTACTTC
TRBV4-1	-	TRBJ1-6	-	CASSRQEAGSPLHF	TGCGCCAGCAGCCGGCAGGAGGCAGGTTCACCCCTCCACTTT
TRBV28	-	TRBJ1-1	-	CASSYAGNTEAFF	TGTGCCAGCAGTTACGCGGGTAACACTGAAGCTTTCTTT
TRBV15	-	TRBJ1-4	-	CATSRDLGEKLFF	TGTGCCACCAGCAGAGATCTGGGCGAAAAACTGTTTTTT
TRBV28	-	TRBJ1-3	-	CASRSPGNTIYF	TGTGCCAGCAGGAGTCCTGGAAACACCATATATTTT
TRBV5-6	-	TRBJ1-4	-	CASSLSAVVSEKLFF	TGTGCCAGCAGCTTGTCGGCGGTAGTAAGTGAAAAACTGTTTTTT
TRBV19	TRBD2	TRBJ2-7	many	CASTSPGLIYEQYF	TGTGCCAGTACTTCGCCGGGACTAATCTACGAGCAGTACTTC
TRBV15	-	TRBJ2-7	-	CATSREVGRYEQYF	TGTGCCACCAGCAGAGAGGTAGGCCGCTACGAGCAGTACTTC
TRBV9	TRBD2	TRBJ2-2	-	CASSRMGGAGELFF	TGTGCCAGCAGCCGAATGGGAGGGGCCGGGGAGCTGTTTTTT
TRBV7-8	-	TRBJ2-7	-	CASSLASKREQYF	TGTGCCAGCAGCTTAGCAAGCAAACGCGAGCAGTACTTC
TRBV19	-	TRBJ1-3	-	CASTPGYSGNTIYF	TGTGCCAGTACACCGGGATACTCTGGAAACACCATATATTTT
TRBV15	-	TRBJ1-1	-	CATSNPGISPRAFF	TGTGCCACCAGCAATCCGGGCATTTCCCCCCGGGCTTTCTTT
TRBV9	-	TRBJ1-4	-	CASSVVPSEKLFF	TGTGCCAGCAGCGTAGTACCTAGTGAAAAACTGTTTTTT
TRBV19	TRBD2	TRBJ2-2	-	CASNPGLAGFTGELFF	TGTGCCAGTAACCCGGGACTAGCGGGTTTTACCGGGGAGCTGTTTTTT
TRBV29-1	-	TRBJ1-5	-	CSVVWGESQPQHF	TGCAGCGTTGTATGGGGGGAGTCTCAGCCCCAGCATTTT
TRBV11-2	TRBD2	TRBJ2-7	-	CASSQLAGGPPEQYF	TGTGCCAGCAGCCAGCTAGCGGGAGGGCCCCCCGAGCAGTACTTC
TRBV27	-	TRBJ2-2	-	CASSLAAGELFF	TGTGCCAGCAGTTTAGCGGCCGGGGAGCTGTTTTTT
TRBV14	-	TRBJ2-5	-	CASSRQNPNQETQYF	TGTGCCAGCAGCCGCCAGAACCCAAACCAAGAGACCCAGTACTTC
TRBV19	TRBD1	TRBJ1-1	few	CASSKVGSGGRTEAFF	TGTGCCAGTAGTAAAGTAGGGTCAGGGGGCCGGACTGAAGCTTTCTTT
TRBV5-4	-	TRBJ2-3	-	CASSPMDRPDTQYF	TGTGCCAGCAGCCCTATGGATCGCCCAGATACGCAGTATTTT
TRBV2	-	TRBJ2-5	once	CASSAGPHQETQYF	TGTGCCAGCAGTGCCGGGCCGCACCAAGAGACCCAGTACTTC
TRBV7-2	-	TRBJ2-3	-	CASSFTGGGGTDTQYF	TGTGCCAGCAGCTTCACTGGCGGAGGGGGCACAGATACGCAGTATTTT
TRBV4-2	TRBD2	TRBJ2-1	-	CASSQGRLAGANEQFF	TGTGCCAGCAGCCAGGGAAGGCTAGCGGGAGCCAATGAGCAGTTCTTC
TRBV30	TRBD2	TRBJ2-4	-	CAWSGGAGLAKNIQYF	TGTGCCTGGAGTGGGGGAGCGGGACTAGCCAAAAACATTCAGTACTTC
TRBV5-1	-	TRBJ2-1	-	CASSLEAGTHNEQFF	TGCGCCAGCAGCTTGGAGGCAGGGACCCACAATGAGCAGTTCTTC
TRBV20-1	-	TRBJ1-1	few	CSARVRETAFF	TGCAGTGCTAGAGTTCGGGAAACGGCTTTCTTT
TRBV28	-	TRBJ2-7	-	CASSPLGGGEQYF	TGTGCCAGCAGCCCGCTGGGAGGGGGCGAGCAGTACTTC